The 12 T cell receptor beta chains presented below share a single source sample, sequenced in a study of T cells in Graves' hyperthyroidism and ophthalmopathy. Amplification targeted TCR beta CDR3 regions from RNA transcripts. The study used the HTBI primer set for a first-round RT-PCR of the TCR CDR3. TCRdb called the multiplex PCR reads again in MiXCR, with one record for every CDR3 protein. The sample yields 400,000 or so distinct CDR3 sequences, roughly 13% seen once. The specimen was blood. These receptors came from a man aged 50-60 years with Graves' ophthalmopathy.

The V gene is TRBV6-1, the J gene TRBJ2-1; 14 bases line up with TRBD2. V dropped 9 bases and J dropped 8; count of bases not matched to a gene: 12. The CDR3 sequence is 16 residues long. Germline-derived CDR1 and CDR2 are MNHNS and SASEGT. CDR3 sequence: CASQEPGLAGVDEQFF. CDR3 nucleotides: TGTGCCAGTCAGGAACCGGGACTAGCGGGAGTGGATGAGCAGTTCTTC.

At least ten counts were recorded for this clonotype. This sequence joins TRBV29-1 and TRBJ2-3; weak D call: TRBD2 (6 bases). CDR1 is SQVTM, CDR2 ANQGSEA, per germline. The CDR3 sequence is 14 residues long. Deletions cut 4 bases from V and 4 bases from J, with 15 bases between. The CDR3 loop is CSVVIDWRADTQYF. CDR3 sequence (DNA): TGCAGCGTTGTTATAGACTGGAGGGCAGATACGCAGTATTTT.

This clonotype appeared a few times. A junction boundary mismatches the germline segment, possibly from a read error. The rearrangement joins TRBV18 to TRBJ2-3, with 7 bases aligning to TRBD2. This CDR3 is 15 amino acids long. Germline CDR1 KGHSH, CDR2 LQKENI. CDR3 in amino acids: CASSPPSAGADRQYF. The CDR3 DNA sequence: TGTGCCAGCTCACCTCCTTCGGCGGGAGCAGATAGGCAGTATTTT.

The chain has TRBV27 and TRBJ2-7; 7 bases align to TRBD2. Germline loops: CDR1 MNHEY, CDR2 SMNVEV (reference sequence). J was trimmed by 6 bases and V by 0 bases; bases with no gene match: 8. This CDR3 has 15 residues. The CDR3 here is CASSLSAGVDGEQYF. CDR3 DNA sequence: TGTGCCAGCAGTTTATCCGCGGGAGTTGACGGCGAGCAGTACTTC.

The sample holds many counts of this clonotype. This chain connects TRBV5-1 to TRBJ1-1; TRBD1 is a possible D gene (5 bases). This CDR3 has 15 amino acids. Per germline, CDR1 SGHRS and CDR2 YFSETQ. V lost 4 bases and J lost 4, with 17 bases in between. The CDR3 coding sequence is TGCGCCAGCAGCCCAATCCCGGGGCCGACCACTGAAGCTTTCTTT. Amino acid sequence: CASSPIPGPTTEAFF. Drawing the rest from reference TRBV5-1 and TRBJ1-1, the complete variable domain is KAGVTQTPRYLIKTRGQQVTLSCSPISGHRSVSWYQQTPGQGLQFLFEYFSETQRNKGNFPGRFSGRQFSNSRSEMNVSTLELGDSALYLCASSPIPGPTTEAFFGQGTRLTVV.

This clonotype was seen more than once but under ten times. The V call is TRBV4-1, the J call TRBJ2-7; D is perhaps TRBD1 or TRBD2 (7 bases each). Trimming removed 0 bases from V and 7 bases from J, with 16 bases in between. Germline assignment: CDR1 MGHRA and CDR2 YSYEKL. The CDR3 runs to 15 residues. The CDR3 DNA sequence: TGCGCCAGCAGCCAAGATGGGAGGGGGCTGGAAGAGCAGTACTTC. It yields the protein CASSQDGRGLEEQYF.

Ten or more counts support this clonotype. The V call is TRBV20-1, the J call TRBJ2-3; a possible D gene is TRBD2 (5 bases). The V end lost 3 bases, the J end lost 1 base, and 14 bases lay between the germline ends. The CDR3 has 15 amino acids. CDR1 DFQATT and CDR2 SNEGSKA come from the germline V gene (reference sequence). CDR3 sequence reads: CSASLGLFGTDTQYF. The CDR3 DNA reads as TGCAGTGCTAGCCTCGGACTTTTTGGCACAGATACGCAGTATTTT.

This clonotype was counted at least ten times. This chain connects TRBV20-1 to TRBJ2-5; 11 bases are shared with TRBD2. In germline, CDR1 is DFQATT, CDR2 SNEGSKA (reference sequence). The CDR3 contains 14 residues. V was clipped by 3 bases and J by 1 base; unmatched bases: 1. This CDR3 is CSARTSGVQETQYF. CDR3 coding DNA: TGCAGTGCTAGGACTAGCGGGGTCCAAGAGACCCAGTACTTC.

This clonotype was observed at least ten times. This rearrangement joins TRBV5-1 to TRBJ2-3; 8 bases are a match to TRBD1. V gave up 4 bases and J gave up 1 base; unmatched junction bases: 14. CDR3 length equals 18 residues. The germline CDR1 and CDR2 sequences are SGHRS and YFSETQ. The CDR3 loop is CASSPRQGSSSGTDTQYF. CDR3 in DNA: TGCGCCAGCAGCCCTCGACAGGGGTCGAGCTCCGGCACAGATACGCAGTATTTT. Variable domain in full (rest from reference TRBV5-1 and TRBJ2-3): KAGVTQTPRYLIKTRGQQVTLSCSPISGHRSVSWYQQTPGQGLQFLFEYFSETQRNKGNFPGRFSGRQFSNSRSEMNVSTLELGDSALYLCASSPRQGSSSGTDTQYFGPGTRLTVL.

The V call is TRBV20-1, the J call TRBJ2-3, with TRBD2 matching over 14 bases. J was trimmed by 2 bases and V by 6 bases; bases with no gene match: 7. Germline assignment: CDR1 DFQATT and CDR2 SNEGSKA (reference sequence). The CDR3 length is 16 residues. CDR3 DNA sequence: TGCAGTGCAACCTTGACTAGCGGGAGGGCCACAGATACGCAGTATTTT. Protein sequence: CSATLTSGRATDTQYF.

The chain uses TRBV7-6 and TRBJ2-5; 7 bases line up with TRBD2. J was trimmed by 1 base and V by 1 base; bases with no gene match: 3. There are 15 residues in the CDR3. From germline, CDR1 is SGHVS and CDR2 FNYEAQ. The DNA of the CDR3 is TGTGCCAGCAGCTTAGGGGGGACTATCCAAGAGACCCAGTACTTC. Translating gives CASSLGGTIQETQYF.

This clonotype was detected many times. CDR3 residues: CASSLAQGGHEQYF. The CDR3 region has the DNA TGTGCCAGCAGCTTAGCGCAGGGAGGCCACGAGCAGTACTTC. This sequence joins TRBV11-2 and TRBJ2-7; D is perhaps TRBD2 (6 bases). Germline CDR1 and CDR2: SGHAT and FQNNGV. This CDR3 has 14 residues. The germline V and J ends were trimmed by 1 base and 5 bases, with 12 bases remaining between them. The whole variable domain, remainder taken from reference TRBV11-2 and TRBJ2-7, is EAGVAQSPRYKIIEKRQSVAFWCNPISGHATLYWYQQILGQGPKLLIQFQNNGVVDDSQLPKDRFSAERLKGVDSTLKIQPAKLEDSAVYLCASSLAQGGHEQYFGPGTRLTVT.